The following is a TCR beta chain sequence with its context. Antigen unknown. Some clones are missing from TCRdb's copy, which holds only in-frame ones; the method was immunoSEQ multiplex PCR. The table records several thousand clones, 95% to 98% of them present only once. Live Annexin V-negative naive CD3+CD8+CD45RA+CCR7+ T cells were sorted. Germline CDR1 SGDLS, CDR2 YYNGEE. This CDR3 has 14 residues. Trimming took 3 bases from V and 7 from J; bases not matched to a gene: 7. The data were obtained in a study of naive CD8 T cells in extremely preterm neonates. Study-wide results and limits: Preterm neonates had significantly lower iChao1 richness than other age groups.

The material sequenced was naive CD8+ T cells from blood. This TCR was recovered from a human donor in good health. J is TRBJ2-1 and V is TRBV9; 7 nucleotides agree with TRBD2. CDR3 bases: TGTGCCAGCAGCGGATTTTCCGGGGGGAATGAGCAGTTCTTC. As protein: CASSGFSGGNEQFF.